This T cell receptor beta chain stems from a study of blood T cell repertoires in COVID-19. Whole-study context: The origin of the acute and convalescent COVID-19 samples was the United States, Italy and Spain.

This clone came up once. Sequencing used immunoSEQ multiplex PCR; TCRdb keeps in-frame clones, though not all of them. The table lists approximately 70,000 clones, over 65% of them singletons. The sequence came from a woman between 65 and 79 years old with acute or convalescent COVID-19. Material for sequencing was peripheral blood.

For the CDR3, the DNA is TGTGCCAGCAGGCCGGGACTAGCGGGAGGTAGTGATGAGCAGTTCTTC. Translating it yields CASRPGLAGGSDEQFF. The chain uses TRBV7-9 and TRBJ2-1, with TRBD2 matching over 15 bases. Per the germline V gene, CDR1 is SEHNR and CDR2 is FQNEAQ (reference sequence). The CDR3 spans 16 residues. The ends lost 6 bases at V and 8 bases at J; junction bases unmatched: 8. Using reference TRBV7-9 and TRBJ2-1 for the parts outside the CDR3, the full variable domain is DTGVSQNPRHKITKRGQNVTFRCDPISEHNRLYWYRQTLGQGPEFLTYFQNEAQLEKSRLLSDRFSAERPKGSFSTLEIQRTEQGDSAMYLCASRPGLAGGSDEQFFGPGTRLTVL.